This is a list of T cell receptor beta chains from one sample in a study of cytomegalovirus exposure and HLA in healthy donors. The method was immunoSEQ multiplex PCR; TCRdb's version includes in-frame clones alone and lacks a portion of them. The sample is made up of approximately 61,000 clones, and the top ten hold about 2.1% of it. The specimen sequenced was PBMCs. Source of these receptors: a woman aged 18-29 years in good health and CMV-seronegative. CDR3s include the opening cysteine and the closing phenylalanine or tryptophan. Each record gives: J gene, V gene, D gene, CDR3 protein, CDR3 DNA. D genes are given only for firm matches.

>TRBJ1-4|TRBV7-6|-
CASSSPLGGKEKLFF
TGTGCCAGCAGCTCCCCTTTAGGGGGTAAAGAAAAACTGTTTTTT
>TRBJ1-2|TRBV9|-
CASSLSGIGGYGYTF
TGTGCCAGCAGCCTCTCAGGGATCGGGGGCTATGGCTACACCTTC
>TRBJ1-2|TRBV28|-
CASSFEGGYTF
TGTGCCAGCAGTTTTGAGGGCGGCTACACCTTC
>TRBJ1-2|TRBV6-1|-
CASSEAWGGRSGYTF
TGTGCCAGCAGTGAAGCTTGGGGCGGAAGATCGGGCTACACCTTC
>TRBJ1-4|TRBV5-1|-
CASSPGAQGSKLFF
TGCGCCAGCAGCCCGGGCGCCCAGGGTTCTAAACTGTTTTTT
>TRBJ2-7|TRBV5-4|-
CASSLPGQKSYEQYF
TGTGCCAGCAGCTTGCCCGGACAAAAATCCTACGAGCAGTACTTC
>TRBJ1-2|TRBV9|TRBD1
CASSVGQGALGYTF
TGTGCCAGCAGCGTAGGGCAGGGGGCTCTTGGCTACACCTTC
>TRBJ2-7|TRBV7-9|TRBD1
CASSRKTGQRHEQYF
TGTGCCAGCAGTCGAAAAACGGGACAGCGGCACGAGCAGTACTTC
>TRBJ1-1|TRBV10-3|-
CAISESGRGNTEAFF
TGTGCCATCAGTGAGTCCGGCAGGGGCAACACTGAAGCTTTCTTT
>TRBJ2-1|TRBV11-3|-
CASSFSIREYNEQFF
TGTGCCAGCAGCTTTTCGATTCGGGAATACAATGAGCAGTTCTTC
>TRBJ2-1|TRBV6-1|TRBD2
CASSESGGGSNEQFF
TGTGCCAGCAGTGAAAGCGGCGGGGGGTCCAATGAGCAGTTCTTC